What follows are 16 T cell receptor beta chains derived from one specimen sequenced in a study of beta chain features in type 1 diabetes. Since all of the isolated RNA was reverse transcribed, expressed TCRB transcripts were what got sequenced. Data came from immunoSEQ multiplex PCR; TCRdb stores just in-frame clones and leaves some out. Counted here are approximately 120,000 clones, about 18% occurring once; the ten biggest clones make up 2% to 3%. The study's findings and limits: Moderate but significant shortening of TCRB CDR3s was recorded in all four CD4+ subsets from Type 1 diabetes patients.

Antigens of these TCRs are unknown. Material: central memory CD4+ T cells from blood. The receptors were gathered from a man between 18 and 29 years old with type 1 diabetes.

This clone was detected ten times or more. V and J are TRBV29-1 and TRBJ2-1, with D uncertain. V was shortened by 4 bases and J by 6 bases, with 10 bases between the two germline ends. This CDR3 contains 12 residues. CDR1 is SQVTM and CDR2 is ANQGSEA in the germline V gene. CDR3 in amino acids: CSVAPSVNEQFF. The DNA of the CDR3 is TGCAGCGTTGCCCCTTCGGTCAATGAGCAGTTCTTC.

The J gene is TRBJ1-4, the V gene TRBV30; D is perhaps TRBD1 (5 bases). Germline loops: CDR1 GTSNPN, CDR2 SVGIG (reference sequence). This CDR3 contains 15 residues. Trimming removed 2 bases from V and 0 bases from J, with 10 bases in between. Here the CDR3 DNA reads TGTGCCTGGAGTATTGGGGGACCAACTAATGAAAAACTGTTTTTT. Its protein is CAWSIGGPTNEKLFF.

This clone was recorded many times. The genes are TRBV14 and TRBJ1-1; D unresolved. The ends were cut back, 1 base at V and 5 bases at J, with 11 bases in the middle. This CDR3 is built from 14 residues. Germline V CDR1 and CDR2: SGHDN, FVKESK. The CDR3 protein is CASSQVVRRTEAFF. CDR3 sequence (DNA): TGTGCCAGCAGCCAAGTCGTTCGCCGGACTGAAGCTTTCTTT.

V and J are TRBV4-1 and TRBJ2-2; 7 bases fit TRBD2. The CDR3 extends over 15 amino acids. CDR1 and CDR2 (germline): MGHRA, YSYEKL. After removal of 1 base from V and 7 bases from J, the junction contained 6 bases not matched to a gene. CDR3 DNA: TGCGCCAGCAGCCAAGGGCGACTAGCCGTCGGGGAGCTGTTTTTT. Translated, it gives CASSQGRLAVGELFF.

This clone was observed many times. The V call is TRBV2, the J call TRBJ2-4, with 9 positions matching TRBD1. There are 14 residues in the CDR3. The junction had 3 bases not matched to a gene; V was cut back by 4 bases and J by 5 bases. Germline V CDR1 and CDR2: SNHLY, FYNNEI. This chain's CDR3 is CASSVQGAQNIQYF. In DNA, the CDR3 is TGTGCCAGCAGTGTACAGGGGGCGCAAAACATTCAGTACTTC.

The rearrangement links TRBV30 to TRBJ1-5; possible D gene TRBD1, 5 bases. The V gene's germline CDR1 is GTSNPN and CDR2 SVGIG (reference sequence). The V gene lost 5 bases and the J gene lost 6 bases, with 17 bases spanning the gap. The CDR3 totals 14 residues. The CDR3 loop reads CAWAGTVASQPQHF. The CDR3 DNA reads TGTGCCTGGGCCGGGACGGTGGCTTCTCAGCCCCAGCATTTT.

This clone was observed a few times. The chain joins TRBV4-1 to TRBJ2-2; the match to TRBD1 covers 8 bases. The CDR3 covers 16 residues. Germline V lookup: CDR1 MGHRA, CDR2 YSYEKL. V gave up 4 bases and J gave up 4 bases; unmatched junction bases: 8. The CDR3 reads CASSRTGLGGTGELFF. CDR3 bases: TGCGCCAGCAGCCGGACAGGGCTGGGCGGCACCGGGGAGCTGTTTTTT.

The chain is built from TRBV7-2 and TRBJ2-7; tentative D call: TRBD2 (5 bases). The CDR3 totals 15 residues. With 0 bases removed from V and 4 bases from J, the gap between germline ends came to 13 bases. The germline V gene has CDR1 SGHTA and CDR2 FQGNSA. The CDR3 sequence: CASSLAAAAQYEQYF. The CDR3 nucleotides are TGTGCCAGCAGCTTAGCGGCAGCGGCACAGTACGAGCAGTACTTC.

The sample holds a few counts of this clone. The chain uses TRBV7-2 and TRBJ2-7; D remains unclear. The CDR3 spans 13 residues. Trimming removed 7 bases at V and 0 bases at J, with 10 bases between. Germline lookup yields CDR1 SGHTA and CDR2 FQGNSA. For the CDR3, the DNA is TGTGCCAGCACCGAGTACACCTCCTACGAGCAGTACTTC. This codes for CASTEYTSYEQYF.

This clone turned up a few times. This rearrangement joins TRBV30 to TRBJ2-5, with a possible D match to TRBD1 (7 bases). The V gene lost 3 bases and the J gene lost 5 bases, with 25 bases spanning the gap. The germline gives CDR1 GTSNPN, CDR2 SVGIG (reference sequence). CDR3 length equals 17 residues. CDR3 protein: CAWRPHWGGTERETQYF. CDR3 nucleotide sequence: TGTGCCTGGAGACCGCACTGGGGCGGGACAGAGAGGGAGACCCAGTACTTC.

The J gene is TRBJ2-3, the V gene TRBV28, with a possible D match to TRBD2 (5 bases). Trimming removed 4 bases from V and 1 base from J, with 12 bases in between. The germline V gene has CDR1 MDHEN and CDR2 SYDVKM. The CDR3 is 15 residues long. The CDR3 sequence is CASSSPAGRTDTQYF. In nucleotides, the CDR3 is TGTGCCAGCAGTTCCCCGGCGGGCCGCACAGATACGCAGTATTTT.

The chain's CDR3 is CSVARRGENIQYF. The CDR3 nucleotides are TGCAGCGTTGCTCGAAGGGGTGAAAACATTCAGTACTTC. J is TRBJ2-4 and V is TRBV29-1; possible D gene TRBD1, 5 bases. The CDR3 covers 13 residues. Germline loops: CDR1 SQVTM, CDR2 ANQGSEA. The V end was cut by 4 bases, the J end by 5 bases, with 12 bases between. Based on the CDR3 plus reference TRBV29-1 and TRBJ2-4, the full variable domain is SAVISQKPSRDICQRGTSLTIQCQVDSQVTMMFWYRQQPGQSLTLIATANQGSEATYESGFVIDKFPISRPNLTFSTLTVSNMSPEDSSIYLCSVARRGENIQYFGAGTRLSVL.

In DNA, the CDR3 is TGCGCCAGCAGCCAAGCGGAGGCGTACAATGAGCAGTTCTTC. Translated: CASSQAEAYNEQFF. The chain joins TRBV4-3 to TRBJ2-1; maybe TRBD2 (5 bases). CDR1 LGHNA and CDR2 YSLEER come from the germline V gene. CDR3 length equals 14 residues. Trimming left V 1 base short and J 4 bases short, with 8 bases between.

This chain links TRBV7-2 with TRBJ2-7, with D unresolved. This CDR3 has 13 amino acids. Germline lookup yields CDR1 SGHTA and CDR2 FQGNSA. V shed 4 bases and J shed 6 bases, with 13 bases lying between them. The CDR3 bases are TGTGCCAGCAGCTACCTGGTCCCCACCGAGCAGTACTTC. It specifies CASSYLVPTEQYF.

The chain uses TRBV4-1 and TRBJ2-4; TRBD2 is a possible D gene (5 bases). Looked up from germline, CDR1 is MGHRA and CDR2 is YSYEKL. V shed 2 bases and J shed 8 bases, with 13 bases lying between them. The CDR3 loop spans 14 amino acids. CDR3: CASSQFEGSDIQYF. CDR3 DNA: TGCGCCAGCAGCCAATTTGAGGGCTCAGACATTCAGTACTTC.

This clone was recorded many times. The chain joins TRBV4-1 to TRBJ2-1; weak D call: TRBD1 (5 bases). V lost 5 bases to trimming and J lost 0 bases, with 14 bases between them. Germline V CDR1 and CDR2: MGHRA, YSYEKL. The CDR3 totals 16 residues. CDR3 DNA sequence: TGCGCCAGCAGCTCTCAAGGGGCTAGCTCCTACAATGAGCAGTTCTTC. Residues: CASSSQGASSYNEQFF.